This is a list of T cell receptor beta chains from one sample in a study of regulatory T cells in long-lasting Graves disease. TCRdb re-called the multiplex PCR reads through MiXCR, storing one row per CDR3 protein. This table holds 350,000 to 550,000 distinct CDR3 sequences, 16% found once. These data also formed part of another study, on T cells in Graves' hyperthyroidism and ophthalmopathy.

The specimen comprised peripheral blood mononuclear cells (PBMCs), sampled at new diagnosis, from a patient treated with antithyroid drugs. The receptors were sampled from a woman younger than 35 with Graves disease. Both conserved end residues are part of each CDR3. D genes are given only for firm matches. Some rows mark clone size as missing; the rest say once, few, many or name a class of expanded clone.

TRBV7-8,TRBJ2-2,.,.,CASSSRESGEPFF,TGTGCCAGCAGCTCAAGGGAGTCCGGGGAGCCGTTTTTT
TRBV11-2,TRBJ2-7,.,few,CASSQGIAYEQYF,TGTGCCAGCAGCCAGGGAATTGCCTACGAGCAGTACTTC
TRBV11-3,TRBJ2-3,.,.,CASSSRGGPYF,TGTGCCAGCAGCTCCCGAGGGGGGCCGTATTTT
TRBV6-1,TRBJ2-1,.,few,CASSTLDRSSYNEQFF,TGTGCCAGCAGTACCCTAGACAGGAGCTCCTACAATGAGCAGTTCTTC
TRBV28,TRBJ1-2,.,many,CASTLKRGGGYTF,TGTGCCAGCACCCTGAAACGTGGAGGTGGCTACACCTTC
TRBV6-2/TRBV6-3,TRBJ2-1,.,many,CASSYVPTGRISYNEQFF,TGTGCCAGCAGTTACGTCCCGACCGGGAGAATCTCCTACAATGAGCAGTTCTTC
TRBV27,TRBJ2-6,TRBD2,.,CASSNGASGNPGANVLTF,TGTGCCAGCAGTAACGGGGCTAGCGGGAATCCGGGGGCCAACGTCCTGACTTTC
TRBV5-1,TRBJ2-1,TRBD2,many,CASSLELAERRKGNEQFF,TGCGCCAGCAGCTTGGAACTAGCGGAGAGGAGGAAAGGAAATGAGCAGTTCTTC
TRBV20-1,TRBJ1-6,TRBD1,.,CSARVGTDYNSPLHF,TGCAGTGCTAGAGTCGGGACAGATTATAATTCACCCCTCCACTTT
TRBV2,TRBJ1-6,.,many,CASSRLGGNSPLHF,TGTGCCAGCAGTCGTCTTGGTGGAAATTCACCCCTCCACTTT
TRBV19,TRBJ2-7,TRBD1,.,CASSIGQGVYEQYF,TGTGCCAGTAGTATCGGACAGGGGGTCTACGAGCAGTACTTC